The next 9 T cell receptor beta chains were all read from a single sample in a study of blood T cell repertoires in COVID-19. Measured with immunoSEQ multiplex PCR; TCRdb has only the in-frame clones, and not every one. The top ten clones hold approximately 6% of a sample with fewer than 80,000 clones, roughly 90% of them seen once. The sample taken for sequencing was peripheral blood. These TCRs come from a human donor in a cohort sampled during active COVID-19.

CDR3 in amino acids: CASSFSRGDEAFF. The DNA of the CDR3 is TGTGCCAGCAGCTTCAGCAGGGGCGATGAAGCTTTCTTT. The rearrangement links TRBV7-3 to TRBJ1-1; TRBD1 might be the D (6 bases). Germline V gene sequence: CDR1 SGHTA, CDR2 FQGTGA. This CDR3 has 13 residues. V lost 3 bases to trimming and J lost 7 bases, with 12 bases between them. The complete variable domain, with remaining parts taken from reference TRBV7-3 and TRBJ1-1, reads GAGVSQTPSNKVTEKGKYVELRCDPISGHTALYWYRQSLGQGPEFLIYFQGTGAADDSGLPNDRFFAVRPEGSVSTLKIQRTERGDSAVYLCASSFSRGDEAFFGQGTRLTVV.

The V and J genes are TRBV28 and TRBJ2-7; 12 nucleotides align to TRBD1. Trimming cost V 2 bases and J 5 bases; bases outside gene matches: 4. The germline CDR1 and CDR2 sequences are MDHEN and SYDVKM. This CDR3 is built from 15 residues. The CDR3 coding sequence is TGTGCCAGCAGTTTAGTGGGACAGGGGGCGAACGAGCAGTACTTC. Its protein is CASSLVGQGANEQYF.

The V and J genes are TRBV18 and TRBJ2-5; 9 bases map to TRBD1. This CDR3 comprises 16 residues. Unmatched junction bases numbered 8, after V lost 1 base and J lost 5 bases. CDR1 KGHSH and CDR2 LQKENI come from the germline V gene. The CDR3 sequence: CASSPREGQGFETQYF. Written as DNA, the CDR3 is TGTGCCAGCTCACCACGGGAGGGACAGGGCTTCGAGACCCAGTACTTC.

The rearrangement links TRBV7-2 to TRBJ1-2; possibly TRBD1 for D (6 bases). Trimming removed 2 bases at V and 4 bases at J, with 8 bases between. The CDR3 spans 13 residues. Germline V gene data show CDR1 as SGHTA and CDR2 as FQGNSA. The CDR3 reads CASSLSDSYGYTF. CDR3 nucleotide sequence: TGTGCCAGCAGCTTATCGGACAGCTATGGCTACACCTTC. Full variable domain (missing parts from reference TRBV7-2 and TRBJ1-2): GAGVSQSPSNKVTEKGKDVELRCDPISGHTALYWYRQSLGQGLEFLIYFQGNSAPDKSGLPSDRFSAERTGGSVSTLTIQRTQQEDSAVYLCASSLSDSYGYTFGSGTRLTVV.

The chain's CDR3 is CASSYSGDTFRNEQFF. The CDR3 coding sequence is TGTGCCAGCAGTTACTCCGGGGACACCTTTCGGAATGAGCAGTTCTTC. V and J are TRBV6-6 and TRBJ2-1; a weak D match, TRBD1 (6 bases). The germline V and J ends were trimmed by 0 bases and 7 bases, with 16 bases remaining between them. Per germline, CDR1 MNHNY and CDR2 SVGAGI (reference sequence). There are 16 residues in the CDR3.

J is TRBJ2-3 and V is TRBV7-2; 11 bases fit TRBD2. V trimming: 5 bases; J trimming: 4 bases; junction bases outside the gene matches: 8. The V gene's germline CDR1 is SGHTA and CDR2 FQGNSA. The CDR3 runs 16 residues. The CDR3 loop reads CASSVLAGGPADTQYF. CDR3 bases: TGTGCCAGCAGCGTGCTAGCGGGGGGCCCCGCAGATACGCAGTATTTT. Drawing the rest from reference TRBV7-2 and TRBJ2-3, the complete variable domain is GAGVSQSPSNKVTEKGKDVELRCDPISGHTALYWYRQSLGQGLEFLIYFQGNSAPDKSGLPSDRFSAERTGGSVSTLTIQRTQQEDSAVYLCASSVLAGGPADTQYFGPGTRLTVL.

V gene TRBV6-2 or TRBV6-3 combines with J gene TRBJ2-7; 7 positions agree with TRBD2. The V and J ends lost 0 bases and 2 bases, in that order; junction bases with no gene match: 10. The CDR3 spans 17 residues. Germline-derived CDR1 and CDR2 are MNHEY and SVGEGT. CDR3 amino acids: CASSYSEWRGLTYEQYF. The DNA of the CDR3 is TGTGCCAGCAGTTACTCCGAGTGGCGGGGGTTAACCTACGAGCAGTACTTC.

The chain's CDR3 is CASSQDRWRYEQYF. In DNA form, the CDR3 reads TGTGCCAGCAGCCAAGACAGGTGGCGCTACGAGCAGTACTTC. This rearrangement joins TRBV2 to TRBJ2-7; D perhaps matches TRBD1 (6 bases). The CDR3 loop spans 14 amino acids. V was trimmed by 6 bases and J by 3 bases, leaving 15 bases between them. Germline CDR1 is SNHLY and CDR2 is FYNNEI.

J is TRBJ2-3 and V is TRBV27; no definite D call. Germline CDR1 is MNHEY and CDR2 is SMNVEV (reference sequence). V shed 0 bases and J shed 5 bases, with 15 bases lying between them. CDR3 length equals 16 residues. The CDR3 spells CASSLSRIARGDTQYF. CDR3 DNA: TGTGCCAGCAGTTTATCCAGAATAGCAAGAGGAGATACGCAGTATTTT.